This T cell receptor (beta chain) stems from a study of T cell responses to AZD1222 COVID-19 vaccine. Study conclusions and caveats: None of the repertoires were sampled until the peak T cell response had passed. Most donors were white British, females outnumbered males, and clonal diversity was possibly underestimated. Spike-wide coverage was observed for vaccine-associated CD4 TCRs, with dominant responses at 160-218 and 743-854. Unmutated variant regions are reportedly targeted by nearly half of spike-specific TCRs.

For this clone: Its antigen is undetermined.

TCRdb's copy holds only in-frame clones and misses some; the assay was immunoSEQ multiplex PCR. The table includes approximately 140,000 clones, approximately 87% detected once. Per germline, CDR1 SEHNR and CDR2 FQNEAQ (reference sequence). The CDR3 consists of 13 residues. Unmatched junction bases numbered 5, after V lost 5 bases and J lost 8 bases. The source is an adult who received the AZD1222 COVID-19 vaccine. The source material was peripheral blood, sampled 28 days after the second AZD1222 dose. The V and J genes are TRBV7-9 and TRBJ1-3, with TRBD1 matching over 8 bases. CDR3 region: CASSPGTGDTIYF. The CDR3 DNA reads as TGTGCCAGCAGCCCGGGGACAGGAGACACCATATATTTT.